This paragraph covers one T cell receptor (beta chain) sequence. Only a few counts were recorded for this clone. Its target antigen remains unknown. Base qualities are missing; no much larger clone stands one base away. This sample stems from a study of beta chain features in type 1 diabetes (dated by TCRdb to 2016 to 2018). Some background on the complete study: No differences in mean age, gender distribution, total cell number or subset yield were found between patients and healthy donors. The study compared the TCRB repertoires of sorted circulating CD4+ T cell subsets in recently diagnosed type 1 diabetes patients with those in matched healthy donors. Regulatory and stem cell-like memory subsets were obtained from only 8 patients and roughly eight healthy donors, while naive and central memory subsets were obtained from all 28 donors. Across all samples, some 99 million sorted cells were examined, and cell number per subset correlated strongly with RNA yield. Results the study describes overall, beyond this receptor: PCR might favor shorter templates, but patient and control samples were amplified and corrected together, so any skew would affect both groups equally. Naive, central memory and regulatory TCRB repertoires appeared to be more alike among patients than among healthy donors. Fewer insertions and more nucleotide deletions at VDJ recombination sites were observed in patients with type 1 diabetes, implying thymic rearrangement abnormalities. In all four CD4+ subsets, TCRB CDR3 length was moderately but significantly shorter in type 1 diabetes patients. Because cDNA was sequenced instead of genomic DNA, highly expressing activated cells could be over-represented, though the groups showed no difference in activation or CD3 levels. Only small numbers of individuals were included in the HLA sub-analyses, which left unresolved whether HLA type had any influence on TCRB rearrangement.

The High Capacity cDNA Reverse Transcription Kit was used to reverse transcribe all of the isolated RNA, meaning that expressed TCRB transcripts were what got sequenced. Deep immunoSEQ sequencing was applied to naive, central memory and regulatory T cell samples, giving an average of around 3.8 million total reads per sample. After sorted cells were lysed in RLT buffer, RNA was extracted with DNase-treated RNeasy Micro or Mini kits, with the choice depending on cell number. Each cell subset was processed on its own to prevent cross-contamination, while patient and healthy donor samples were processed together. The immunoSEQ multiplex PCR was used to amplify TCRB sequences from cDNA, generating 87-bp fragments that spanned the CDR3 region. Sequencing of the amplicons was performed on the Illumina HiSeq platform. As for the original processing: Synthetic template baselines were used to correct PCR bias computationally, reads within Hamming distance 2 were collapsed, and singletons that could not be merged were discarded. Reads were aligned against IMGT so that V, D and J genes, CDR3 length and insertions or deletions at six rearrangement sites could be assigned. Clonotype counts were normalized to sorted cell number within each subset before computing true diversity and Gini coefficients with the tcR R package. The overlap coefficient, calculated on TCRB nucleotide sequences, was used to measure repertoire sharing. Out-of-frame TCRB sequences from naive cells were analyzed as a proxy for the pre-selection repertoire. TCRdb re-hosts the immuneACCESS table, in-frame sequences only. Its copies lack some clones; in the studies checked, an unresolved V gene accounts for under half of them, and the cause for the rest is not known. That table supplies the V and J calls and clone size; D and trimming were determined from the DNA. A total of 630,000 or so clones appear in this sample, more than 12% of them only once. The ten largest clones take up 0.04% of the sample.

From each donor, a single peripheral blood sample of around 120 mL on average was drawn into heparinised tubes. Naive, central memory, regulatory and stem cell-like memory CD4+ T cells were sorted on a BD FACSAria II using a panel including CD45RO, CCR7, CD25, CD127, CD95 and CD27. All sorted populations exceeded 98% purity. PBMCs were isolated immediately by Lymphoprep density gradient centrifugation and stained directly without culture. Samples were stained and sorted in pairs, with one healthy donor and one patient per experiment, so that batch effects were minimized. Its CDR3 holds 13 amino acids, cysteine through phenylalanine. The retained sequence is limited to the CDR3, 39 bases, with the frame set at the first base. V and J are truncated by 1 base and 6 bases respectively, leaving an intervening sequence of 11 bases. CDR1 SGHRS and CDR2 YFSETQ were looked up in the germline V gene.

Recombination connected TRBV5-1 to TRBJ2-7; the D gene is possibly TRBD1 or TRBD2, with 5 bases matching each. The sequence derives from a man aged 18 to 29 with type 1 diabetes. Input material: naive CD4+ T cells from blood. Interpreted using the paper, the cell subset or site label stands for: true naive CD4+ T cells. The DNA reads TGCGCCAGCAGCTTGTCAGCGAGGGGCGAGCAGTACTTC. Translated, it gives CASSLSARGEQYF. The CDR3 plus the reference TRBV5-1 and TRBJ2-7 genes for the other parts give the full variable domain: KAGVTQTPRYLIKTRGQQVTLSCSPISGHRSVSWYQQTPGQGLQFLFEYFSETQRNKGNFPGRFSGRQFSNSRSEMNVSTLELGDSALYLCASSLSARGEQYFGPGTRLTVT.